This T cell receptor beta chain derives from a study of Graves' ophthalmopathy and Graves' hyperthyroidism. CDR3 size: 16 residues. The V end was cut by 5 bases, the J end by 5 bases, with 22 bases between. CDR1 SEHNR and CDR2 FQNEAQ come from the germline V gene (reference sequence). As the template, RNA transcripts were used to amplify TCR beta CDR3 regions. HTBI primers served in a first-round RT-PCR, which a second-round multiplex PCR followed. TCRdb itself ran the multiplex PCR reads through MiXCR, one entry per CDR3 protein. The sample has hundreds of thousands of distinct CDR3 sequences; around 40% are singletons.

Sequenced input: peripheral blood. This receptor was taken from an adult man with Graves' ophthalmopathy. The chain links TRBV7-9 to TRBJ2-7, with D tentatively TRBD1 (5 bases). The CDR3 coding sequence is TGTGCCAGCAGCCCACAATCAGGGTGGTTTAAAGACGAGCAGTACTTC. Translated: CASSPQSGWFKDEQYF. Full variable domain (rest looked up from reference TRBV7-9 and TRBJ2-7): DTGVSQNPRHKITKRGQNVTFRCDPISEHNRLYWYRQTLGQGPEFLTYFQNEAQLEKSRLLSDRFSAERPKGSFSTLEIQRTEQGDSAMYLCASSPQSGWFKDEQYFGPGTRLTVT.